One and the same sample provided the 4 T cell receptor beta chains below, sequenced in a study of cytomegalovirus exposure and HLA in healthy donors. Both 60 Vbeta primers and 13 Jbeta primers went into the PCR. Using immunoSEQ multiplex PCR, the repertoire was profiled, and TCRdb retains in-frame clones only, with some absent. The sample includes about 150,000 clones, 50% to 75% seen only once; the top ten take about 2.9%. Sequencing was carried out using PBMCs. Receptors were obtained from a woman under 40 in good health and CMV-seropositive.

This clone was counted between two and nine times. The rearrangement uses TRBV15 and TRBJ2-7; TRBD1 is a possible D gene (6 bases). The CDR3 totals 18 residues. Germline lookup yields CDR1 LNHNV and CDR2 YYDKDF (reference sequence). V was clipped by 0 bases and J by 1 base, with 19 bases between them. The CDR3 DNA follows: TGTGCCACCAGCAGAGAGCTTACCGGAGGACAGTCTTCCTACGAGCAGTACTTC. This sequence encodes CATSRELTGGQSSYEQYF.

The rearrangement uses TRBV2 and TRBJ1-5; no firm D call. This CDR3 has 13 amino acids. V lost 10 bases and J 4 bases, leaving 14 bases between the germline ends. Germline V gives CDR1 SNHLY, CDR2 FYNNEI. The CDR3, as DNA: TGTGCCACCACCCCGTACTCTAATCAGCCCCAGCATTTT. Translating gives CATTPYSNQPQHF.

The chain is built from TRBV7-6 and TRBJ2-7; 7 nucleotides align to TRBD1. Germline V lookup: CDR1 SGHVS, CDR2 FNYEAQ. CDR3 length: 15 amino acids. With V trimmed by 7 bases and J by 5 bases, 14 bases remained unmatched. In DNA, the CDR3 is TGTGCCAGCACCCTAGGGGGACAGCCCCCTCACGAGCAGTACTTC. Residues: CASTLGGQPPHEQYF.

Written as DNA, the CDR3 is TGTGCCAGCAGCTTAGTCTCGGATTCACCCCTCCACTTT. Protein: CASSLVSDSPLHF. V and J are TRBV11-2 and TRBJ1-6; no definite D call. Germline lookup yields CDR1 SGHAT and CDR2 FQNNGV. The CDR3 runs 13 residues. V lost 1 base and J 8 bases, leaving 6 bases between the germline ends.